The T cell receptor beta chain under discussion was sequenced for a study of circulating CD8 cells and anti-PD-1 response in melanoma. About the study: About 45% of the 13 patients had prior targeted therapy or immunotherapy; seven did not. Study-level points and caveats: TIGIT repertoires were least diverse, DNEG repertoires most diverse. A small cohort with few responders supplied the baseline and M1 comparisons.

The QIAseq Immune Repertoire TCR panel built the libraries from roughly 16 ng of total RNA. Each CDR3 protein gets one entry after TCRdb re-called the reads with MiXCR. The sample lists roughly 2,300 distinct CDR3 sequences; approximately 8% were seen once. Sorting of live CD3+CD8+TCRalphabeta+ cells by PD-1 and/or TIGIT gave four subsets. This clonotype is medium-sized by share. Its antigen is unidentified. This CDR3 is built from 15 residues. Germline assignment: CDR1 SGHTA and CDR2 FQGNSA. V lost 5 bases, J lost 0 bases, and 12 bases lay in between. This TCR derives from a human donor with melanoma. The sequencing used CD8+ T cells from PBMCs, collected at baseline or after one month of anti-PD-1 therapy (not recorded which). This chain links TRBV7-2 with TRBJ2-3; D gene unclear. The CDR3 DNA sequence: TGTGCCAGCAGCCCTGCTCTGGTTAGCACAGATACGCAGTATTTT. Residues: CASSPALVSTDTQYF.